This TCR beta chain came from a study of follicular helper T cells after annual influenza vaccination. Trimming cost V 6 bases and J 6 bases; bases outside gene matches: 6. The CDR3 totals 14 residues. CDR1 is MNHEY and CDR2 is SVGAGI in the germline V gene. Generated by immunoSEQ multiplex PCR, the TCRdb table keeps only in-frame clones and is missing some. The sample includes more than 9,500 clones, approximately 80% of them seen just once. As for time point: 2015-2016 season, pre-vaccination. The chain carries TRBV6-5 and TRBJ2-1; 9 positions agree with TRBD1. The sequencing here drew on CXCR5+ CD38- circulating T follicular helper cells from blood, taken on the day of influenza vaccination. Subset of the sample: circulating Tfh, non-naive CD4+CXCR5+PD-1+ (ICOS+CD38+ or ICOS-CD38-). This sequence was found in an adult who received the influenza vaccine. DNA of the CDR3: TGTGCCAGCAGGGGGACAGGGACATCCAATGAGCAGTTCTTC. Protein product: CASRGTGTSNEQFF.